The T cell receptor (beta chain) described here comes from a study of identical twins. Overall study findings and caveats: Models predicted less out-of-frame TCR alpha sharing in monozygotic twins than was found.

The V gene lost 2 bases and the J gene lost 4 bases, with 14 bases spanning the gap. Germline lookup yields CDR1 MNHNS and CDR2 SASEGT. There are 16 residues in the CDR3. It was template switching that added a universal primer site, and there were unique molecular identifiers on the cDNA. One entry per CDR3 protein, called by TCRdb with MiXCR from the 5' RACE reads. The table shows approximately 500,000 distinct CDR3 sequences, with 13% to 15% occurring only once. For this clonotype: Its antigen remains unidentified.

The same data also contributed to another study, on yellow fever vaccine responses in identical twins.

The sample comprised CD4+ T cells sorted from blood. The receptor was isolated from a woman between 18 and 30 years old in good health. The gene calls are TRBV6-1 and TRBJ2-2; D is possibly TRBD1 (5 bases). The CDR3 DNA is TGTGCCAGCAGTGAATACTATCAGGGTCCCACCGGGGAGCTGTTTTTT. This sequence encodes CASSEYYQGPTGELFF.